These 31 T cell receptor beta chains came from one sample sequenced in a study of T cells expressing NK-cell markers (TCRdb year 2020). Libraries came from 5' RACE. Sequencing was performed on an Illumina HiSeq 2000. Once TCRdb had reprocessed the reads, it stored one entry per CDR3 protein sequence and supplied no DNA. This sample's table contains 350,000 to 450,000 distinct CDR3 sequences. The ten largest clones represent over 4% of the sample. Sequencing used blood T cells: a sorted CD56 or NKG2C T cell subset, CD4+ or CD8+ T cells, or bulk PBMC T cells (not recorded which). Receptor source: a man aged 18 to 69 in good health.

This chain connects TRBV6-5 to TRBJ1-2; absent DNA, TCRdb's TRBD1 call cannot be checked. CDR1 is MNHEY, CDR2 SVGAGI, per germline. The CDR3 is made up of 14 amino acids. CDR3 in amino acids: CASSYIRDSYGYTF.

The chain joins TRBV5-1 to TRBJ1-4; TCRdb gives TRBD1 as the D gene, but with no DNA this cannot be confirmed. CDR1 SGHRS and CDR2 YFSETQ come from the germline V gene. The CDR3 contains 15 residues. CDR3 residues: CASSRDSGQDLRLFF.

The chain uses TRBV12-3 or TRBV12-4 and TRBJ1-6. This CDR3 spans 14 amino acids. CDR3 protein: CASSVRRGNSPLHF.

The CDR3 protein is CSARTGTLYNGYTF. The rearrangement joins TRBV20-1 to TRBJ1-2; there is no DNA to check the TCRdb D call of TRBD1. The germline V gene has CDR1 DFQATT and CDR2 SNEGSKA (reference sequence). CDR3 length: 14 amino acids.

V is TRBV13 and J is TRBJ1-1; TCRdb designates TRBD1, a call that cannot be tested without DNA. Germline CDR1 PRHDT, CDR2 FYEKMQ (reference sequence). This CDR3 contains 14 residues. The CDR3 spells CASSLRDRRSEAFF.

This chain joins TRBV19 and TRBJ2-1; lacking DNA, the TRBD2 call made by TCRdb goes unchecked. CDR1 and CDR2 (germline): LNHDA, SQIVND (reference sequence). The CDR3 has 14 amino acids. The CDR3 spells CASGGSSSYNEQFF.

This rearrangement joins TRBV15 to TRBJ2-1; TCRdb reports TRBD2, a call that lacks DNA to check it against. The CDR3 sequence is 16 residues long. CDR1 is LNHNV and CDR2 is YYDKDF in the germline V gene (reference sequence). The CDR3 is CATSSLGTASYNEQFF.

This chain joins TRBV6-1 and TRBJ1-4; TCRdb's D gene call, TRBD1, goes unchecked for lack of DNA. Germline V CDR1 and CDR2: MNHNS, SASEGT. This CDR3 comprises 15 residues. The CDR3 sequence is CASRRAGPANEKLFF.

The chain uses TRBV20-1 and TRBJ2-5; there is no DNA to check the TCRdb D call of TRBD1. The length of the CDR3 is 15 residues. Germline CDR1 DFQATT, CDR2 SNEGSKA (reference sequence). CDR3: CSAINRRASQETQYF.

The chain has TRBV5-1 and TRBJ2-7; TCRdb selects TRBD2, and the lack of DNA leaves this call unchecked. CDR1 is SGHRS, CDR2 YFSETQ, per germline. The CDR3 loop spans 19 amino acids. The CDR3 here is CASSLPGTSGGESSYEQYF.

This chain uses TRBV10-3 with TRBJ2-5; checking the TCRdb D call of TRBD1 is not possible without DNA. Per germline, CDR1 ENHRY and CDR2 SYGVKD. CDR3 length equals 13 residues. The CDR3 spells CAISRGLGETQYF.

The J gene is TRBJ2-3, the V gene TRBV10-3; TCRdb proposes TRBD1, but this gene call is untestable without DNA. Per germline, CDR1 ENHRY and CDR2 SYGVKD. The CDR3 has 13 amino acids. CDR3 amino acids: CAISESGQGTQYF.

The V and J genes are TRBV7-6 and TRBJ2-3; TCRdb returns TRBD2, unconfirmable since there is no DNA. Germline CDR1 is SGHVS and CDR2 is FNYEAQ. The CDR3 totals 16 residues. This CDR3 is CASSVGTPISTDTQYF.

The CDR3 spells CSVFELRGAKNIQYF. This chain connects TRBV29-1 to TRBJ2-4; with no DNA, the TCRdb D assignment of TRBD2 cannot be verified. The CDR3 consists of 15 residues. CDR1 SQVTM and CDR2 ANQGSEA come from the germline V gene.

The chain employs TRBV5-1 and TRBJ2-7. Germline V lookup: CDR1 SGHRS, CDR2 YFSETQ. There are 14 residues in the CDR3. This CDR3 reads CASSLVRSSGEQYF.

V and J are TRBV30 and TRBJ1-6; the D call of TRBD1 rests on TCRdb alone, since no DNA is present to check it. CDR3 length: 17 amino acids. Germline V CDR1 and CDR2: GTSNPN, SVGIG (reference sequence). CDR3 sequence reads: CAWSPRDRDRGHSPLHF.

The chain uses TRBV6-5 and TRBJ1-4; TCRdb's D call of TRBD1 is untestable without DNA. Germline V gene data show CDR1 as MNHEY and CDR2 as SVGAGI. The CDR3 loop spans 11 amino acids. This chain's CDR3 is CASGSGVELFF.

This sequence joins TRBV28 and TRBJ2-7; TCRdb's assignment of TRBD1 cannot be checked, as there is no DNA. The germline V gene has CDR1 MDHEN and CDR2 SYDVKM. The CDR3 totals 14 residues. CDR3 in amino acids: CASRRPGQNYEQYF.

This chain links TRBV15 with TRBJ2-7; TCRdb returns TRBD1, unconfirmable since there is no DNA. Germline V gives CDR1 LNHNV, CDR2 YYDKDF (reference sequence). This CDR3 region has 13 residues. CDR3 sequence reads: CATSRDRGREQYF. Full variable domain (missing parts from reference TRBV15 and TRBJ2-7): DAMVIQNPRYQVTQFGKPVTLSCSQTLNHNVMYWYQQKSSQAPKLLFHYYDKDFNNEADTPDNFQSRRPNTSFCFLDIRSPGLGDTAMYLCATSRDRGREQYFGPGTRLTVT.

The rearrangement links TRBV9 to TRBJ1-2. The length of the CDR3 is 14 residues. Germline V gives CDR1 SGDLS, CDR2 YYNGEE. The CDR3 loop reads CASSVGSLLKSYTF.

This chain uses TRBV7-2 with TRBJ2-1; the D call of TRBD2 rests on TCRdb alone, since no DNA is present to check it. Germline V gene sequence: CDR1 SGHTA, CDR2 FQGNSA. The CDR3 runs to 16 residues. The CDR3 region is CASSAGASGGYNEQFF. The complete variable domain, with remaining parts taken from reference TRBV7-2 and TRBJ2-1, reads GAGVSQSPSNKVTEKGKDVELRCDPISGHTALYWYRQSLGQGLEFLIYFQGNSAPDKSGLPSDRFSAERTGGSVSTLTIQRTQQEDSAVYLCASSAGASGGYNEQFFGPGTRLTVL.

The V and J genes are TRBV28 and TRBJ1-1. The CDR3 extends over 14 amino acids. Germline V gene data show CDR1 as MDHEN and CDR2 as SYDVKM. CDR3 loop: CASRLRAPNTEAFF.

This chain connects TRBV3-1 to TRBJ2-2; as DNA is missing, the TRBD1 call by TCRdb cannot be tested. This CDR3 region has 18 residues. The germline V gene encodes CDR1 LGHDT and CDR2 YNNKEL (reference sequence). CDR3 amino acids: CASSQYGVSPGVTGELFF.

The J gene is TRBJ2-3, the V gene TRBV5-6; TCRdb picks TRBD1, but there is no DNA to check that call. CDR3 length equals 16 residues. CDR1 SGHDT and CDR2 YYEEEE come from the germline V gene. CDR3 loop: CASSSPRQGAIDTQYF. The full variable domain, its missing parts supplied by reference TRBV5-6 and TRBJ2-3, is DAGVTQSPTHLIKTRGQQVTLRCSPKSGHDTVSWYQQALGQGPQFIFQYYEEEERQRGNFPDRFSGHQFPNYSSELNVNALLLGDSALYLCASSSPRQGAIDTQYFGPGTRLTVL.

The chain uses TRBV7-9 and TRBJ2-3; TCRdb's D call, TRBD1, is unchecked because there is no DNA. The CDR3 runs to 14 residues. CDR1 and CDR2 from the germline V gene are SEHNR and FQNEAQ (reference sequence). The CDR3 sequence: CASSAQTGLDTQYF.

This rearrangement joins TRBV10-3 to TRBJ2-7; TCRdb outputs TRBD1, but without DNA this stays unchecked. Germline V gives CDR1 ENHRY, CDR2 SYGVKD. The CDR3 has 15 residues. CDR3 protein: CAISVAGQGSKEQYF.

The chain couples TRBV29-1 to TRBJ2-1; TCRdb gives TRBD2 as the D gene, but with no DNA this cannot be confirmed. This CDR3 has 15 residues. Looked up from germline, CDR1 is SQVTM and CDR2 is ANQGSEA. This chain's CDR3 is CSGTRLAGGYNEQFF.

The chain combines TRBV12-3 or TRBV12-4 with TRBJ2-6. This CDR3 has 16 residues. CDR3 amino acids: CASSLTQGAGANVLTF.

The V gene is TRBV6-2 or TRBV6-3, the J gene TRBJ2-7; TCRdb proposes TRBD1, but this gene call is untestable without DNA. This CDR3 is 15 amino acids long. From germline, CDR1 is MNHEY and CDR2 SVGEGT. CDR3 in amino acids: CASSYPRVGNYEQYF.

The J gene is TRBJ2-7, the V gene TRBV5-1; TCRdb returns TRBD1, unconfirmable since there is no DNA. There are 16 residues in the CDR3. In germline, CDR1 is SGHRS, CDR2 YFSETQ. The CDR3 reads CASSRSTGTGRYEQYF.

The gene calls are TRBV6-5 and TRBJ1-1. The CDR3 spans 14 residues. Germline lookup yields CDR1 MNHEY and CDR2 SVGAGI. CDR3 loop: CASINLRLRTEAFF.